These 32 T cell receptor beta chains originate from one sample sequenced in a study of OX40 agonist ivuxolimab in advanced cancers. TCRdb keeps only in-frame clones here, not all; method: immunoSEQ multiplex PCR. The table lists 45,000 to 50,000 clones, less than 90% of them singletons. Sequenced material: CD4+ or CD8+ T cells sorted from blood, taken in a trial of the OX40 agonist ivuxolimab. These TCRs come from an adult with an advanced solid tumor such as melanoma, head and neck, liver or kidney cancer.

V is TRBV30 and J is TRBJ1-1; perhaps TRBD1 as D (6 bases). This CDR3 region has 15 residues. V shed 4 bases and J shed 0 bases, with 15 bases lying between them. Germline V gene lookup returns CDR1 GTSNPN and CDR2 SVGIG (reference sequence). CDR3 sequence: CAWKTGKRMNTEAFF. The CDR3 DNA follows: TGTGCCTGGAAAACAGGGAAGAGGATGAACACTGAAGCTTTCTTT.

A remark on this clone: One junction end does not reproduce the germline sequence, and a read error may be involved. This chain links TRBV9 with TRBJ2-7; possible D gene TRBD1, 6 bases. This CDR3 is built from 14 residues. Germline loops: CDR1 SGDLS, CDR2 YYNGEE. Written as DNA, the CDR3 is TGTGCCAGCAGCGTAAAGCCAGGGGCCTACGCGCAGTACTTC. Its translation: CASSVKPGAYAQYF.

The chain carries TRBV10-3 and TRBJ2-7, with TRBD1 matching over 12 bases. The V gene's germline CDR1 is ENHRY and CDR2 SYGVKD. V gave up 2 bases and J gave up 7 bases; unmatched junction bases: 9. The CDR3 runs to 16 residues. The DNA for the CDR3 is TGTGCCATCAGTGAGAACACGGGACAGGGGGCAGGGGAGCAGTACTTC. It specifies CAISENTGQGAGEQYF.

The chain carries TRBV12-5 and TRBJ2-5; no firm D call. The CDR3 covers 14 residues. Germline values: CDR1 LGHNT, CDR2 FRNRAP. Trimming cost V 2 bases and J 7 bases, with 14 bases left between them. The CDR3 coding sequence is TGTGCTAGTGGTTTGAGTTTGGGGTCTAGGACCCAGTACTTC. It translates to CASGLSLGSRTQYF.

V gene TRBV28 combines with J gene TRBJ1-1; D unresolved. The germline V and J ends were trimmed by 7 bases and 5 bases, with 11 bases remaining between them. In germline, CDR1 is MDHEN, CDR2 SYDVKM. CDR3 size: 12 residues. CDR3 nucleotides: TGTGCCAGCACCCGTCGGCCTACTGAAGCTTTCTTT. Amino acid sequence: CASTRRPTEAFF.

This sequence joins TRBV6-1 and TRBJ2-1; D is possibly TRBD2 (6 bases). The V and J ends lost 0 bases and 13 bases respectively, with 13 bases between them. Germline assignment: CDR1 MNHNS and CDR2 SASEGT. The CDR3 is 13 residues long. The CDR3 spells CASSEARLANQFF. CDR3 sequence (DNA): TGTGCCAGCAGTGAAGCGCGGCTAGCGAATCAGTTCTTC.

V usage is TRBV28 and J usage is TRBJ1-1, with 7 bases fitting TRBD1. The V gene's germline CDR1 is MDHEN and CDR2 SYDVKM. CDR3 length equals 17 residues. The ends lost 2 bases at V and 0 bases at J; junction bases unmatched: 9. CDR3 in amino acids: CASSLGRQGLMNTEAFF. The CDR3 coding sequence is TGTGCCAGCAGTTTAGGCAGACAGGGTCTCATGAACACTGAAGCTTTCTTT.

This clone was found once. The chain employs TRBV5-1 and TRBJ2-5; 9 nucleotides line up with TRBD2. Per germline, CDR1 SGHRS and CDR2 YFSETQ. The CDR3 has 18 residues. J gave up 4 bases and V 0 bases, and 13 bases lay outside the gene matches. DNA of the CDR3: TGCGCCAGCAGCTTGGGATCCGTGCGCGGGGGGGCAGGAGAGACCCAGTACTTC. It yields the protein CASSLGSVRGGAGETQYF. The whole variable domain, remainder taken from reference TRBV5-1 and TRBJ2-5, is KAGVTQTPRYLIKTRGQQVTLSCSPISGHRSVSWYQQTPGQGLQFLFEYFSETQRNKGNFPGRFSGRQFSNSRSEMNVSTLELGDSALYLCASSLGSVRGGAGETQYFGPGTRLLVL.

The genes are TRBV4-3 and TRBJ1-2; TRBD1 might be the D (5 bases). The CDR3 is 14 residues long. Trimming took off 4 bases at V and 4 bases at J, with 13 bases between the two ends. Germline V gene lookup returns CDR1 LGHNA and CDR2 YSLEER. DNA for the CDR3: TGCGCCAGCAGCCCAGACCGGACATTCTATGGCTACACCTTC. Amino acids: CASSPDRTFYGYTF.

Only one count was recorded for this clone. The CDR3 sequence: CASSPPQGTYEQYF. CDR3 nucleotide sequence: TGTGCCAGCTCACCACCCCAGGGGACCTACGAGCAGTACTTC. The chain combines TRBV18 with TRBJ2-7; D may be TRBD1 (6 bases). Germline V gene lookup returns CDR1 KGHSH and CDR2 LQKENI. Trimming stripped 0 bases from V and 2 bases from J, with 8 bases between. The CDR3 consists of 14 residues.

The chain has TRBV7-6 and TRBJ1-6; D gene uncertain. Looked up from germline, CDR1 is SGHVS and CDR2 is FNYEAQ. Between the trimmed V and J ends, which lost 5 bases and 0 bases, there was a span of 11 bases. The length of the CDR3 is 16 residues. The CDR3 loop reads CASSLGGSSYNSPLHF. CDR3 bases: TGTGCCAGCAGCCTAGGAGGGAGCTCCTATAATTCACCCCTCCACTTT. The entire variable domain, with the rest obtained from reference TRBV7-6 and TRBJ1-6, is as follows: GAGVSQSPRYKVTKRGQDVALRCDPISGHVSLYWYRQALGQGPEFLTYFNYEAQQDKSGLPNDRFSAERPEGSISTLTIQRTEQRDSAMYRCASSLGGSSYNSPLHFGNGTRLTVT.

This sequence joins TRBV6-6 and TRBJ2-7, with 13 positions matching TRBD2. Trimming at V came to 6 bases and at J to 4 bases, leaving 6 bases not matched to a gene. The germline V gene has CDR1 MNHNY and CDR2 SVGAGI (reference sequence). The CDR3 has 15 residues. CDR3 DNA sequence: TGTGCCAGCAGCCTGGGACTAGCGGGAAGGTACGAGCAGTACTTC. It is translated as CASSLGLAGRYEQYF.

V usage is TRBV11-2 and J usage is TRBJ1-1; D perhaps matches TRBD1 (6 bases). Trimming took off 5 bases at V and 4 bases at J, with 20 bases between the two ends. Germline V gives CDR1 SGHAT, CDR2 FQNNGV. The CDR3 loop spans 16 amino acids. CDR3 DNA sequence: TGTGCCAGCAGCCCCTGGGCAGGGGCCTATCTCACTGAAGCTTTCTTT. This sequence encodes CASSPWAGAYLTEAFF. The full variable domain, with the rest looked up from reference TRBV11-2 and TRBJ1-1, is EAGVAQSPRYKIIEKRQSVAFWCNPISGHATLYWYQQILGQGPKLLIQFQNNGVVDDSQLPKDRFSAERLKGVDSTLKIQPAKLEDSAVYLCASSPWAGAYLTEAFFGQGTRLTVV.

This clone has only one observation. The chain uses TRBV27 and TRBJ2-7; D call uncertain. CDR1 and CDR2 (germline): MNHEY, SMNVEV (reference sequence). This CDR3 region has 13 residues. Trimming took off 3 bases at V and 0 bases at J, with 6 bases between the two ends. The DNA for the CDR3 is TGTGCCAGCAGTTTCGAGGACTCCTACGAGCAGTACTTC. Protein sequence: CASSFEDSYEQYF.

The CDR3 DNA reads as TGTGCCAGCAGATCCGGGACCAGTCCCTACGAGCAGTACTTC. Translation gives CASRSGTSPYEQYF. The chain uses TRBV28 and TRBJ2-7; either TRBD1 or TRBD2 may supply D (5 bases each). V gave up 6 bases and J gave up 2 bases, with 14 bases separating them. The CDR3 has 14 residues. CDR1 and CDR2 (germline): MDHEN, SYDVKM.

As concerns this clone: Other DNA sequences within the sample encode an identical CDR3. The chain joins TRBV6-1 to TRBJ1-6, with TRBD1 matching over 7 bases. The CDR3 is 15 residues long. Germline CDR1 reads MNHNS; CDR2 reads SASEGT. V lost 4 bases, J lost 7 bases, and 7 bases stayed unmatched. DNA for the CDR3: TGTGCCAGCAGTGGCTCGACAGGGAGCAATTCACCCCTCCACTTT. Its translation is CASSGSTGSNSPLHF.

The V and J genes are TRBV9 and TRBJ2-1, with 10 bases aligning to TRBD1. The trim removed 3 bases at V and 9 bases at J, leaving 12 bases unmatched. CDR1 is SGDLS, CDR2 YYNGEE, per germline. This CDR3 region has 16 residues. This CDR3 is CASSASPGTGEGEQFF. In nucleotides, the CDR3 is TGTGCCAGCAGCGCGAGCCCCGGGACAGGGGAGGGTGAGCAGTTCTTC.

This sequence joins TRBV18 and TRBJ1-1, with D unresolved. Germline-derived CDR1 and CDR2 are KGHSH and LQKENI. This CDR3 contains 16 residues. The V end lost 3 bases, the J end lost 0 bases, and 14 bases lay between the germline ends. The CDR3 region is CASSPQSGELNTEAFF. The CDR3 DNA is TGTGCCAGCTCACCTCAGAGTGGAGAGTTGAACACTGAAGCTTTCTTT.

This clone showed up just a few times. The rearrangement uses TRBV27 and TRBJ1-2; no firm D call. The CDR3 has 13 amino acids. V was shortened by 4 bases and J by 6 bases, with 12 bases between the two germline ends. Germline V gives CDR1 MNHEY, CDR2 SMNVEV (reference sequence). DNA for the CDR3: TGTGCCAGCAGTTCGACACCCGGGGATGGCTACACCTTC. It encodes CASSSTPGDGYTF.

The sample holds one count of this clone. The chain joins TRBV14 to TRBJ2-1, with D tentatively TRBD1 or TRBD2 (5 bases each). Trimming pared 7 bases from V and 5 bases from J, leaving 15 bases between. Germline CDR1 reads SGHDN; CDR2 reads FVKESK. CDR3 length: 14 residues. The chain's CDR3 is CASTVGMGHNEQFF. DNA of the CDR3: TGTGCCAGCACTGTGGGAATGGGACACAATGAGCAGTTCTTC. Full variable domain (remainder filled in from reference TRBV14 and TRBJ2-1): EAGVTQFPSHSVIEKGQTVTLRCDPISGHDNLYWYRRVMGKEIKFLLHFVKESKQDESGMPNNRFLAERTGGTYSTLKVQPAELEDSGVYFCASTVGMGHNEQFFGPGTRLTVL.

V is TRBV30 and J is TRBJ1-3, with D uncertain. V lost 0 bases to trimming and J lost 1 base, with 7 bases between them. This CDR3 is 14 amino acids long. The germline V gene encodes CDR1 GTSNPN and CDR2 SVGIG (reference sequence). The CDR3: CAWSVQISGNTIYF. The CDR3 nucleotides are TGTGCCTGGAGTGTACAGATTTCTGGAAACACCATATATTTT.

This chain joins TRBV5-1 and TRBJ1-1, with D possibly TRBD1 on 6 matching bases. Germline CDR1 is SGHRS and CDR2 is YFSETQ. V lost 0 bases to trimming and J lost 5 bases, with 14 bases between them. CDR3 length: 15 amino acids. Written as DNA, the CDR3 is TGCGCCAGCAGCTTGGATGAGGGGCAGGGGACTGAAGCTTTCTTT. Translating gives CASSLDEGQGTEAFF. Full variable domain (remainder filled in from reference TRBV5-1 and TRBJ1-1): KAGVTQTPRYLIKTRGQQVTLSCSPISGHRSVSWYQQTPGQGLQFLFEYFSETQRNKGNFPGRFSGRQFSNSRSEMNVSTLELGDSALYLCASSLDEGQGTEAFFGQGTRLTVV.

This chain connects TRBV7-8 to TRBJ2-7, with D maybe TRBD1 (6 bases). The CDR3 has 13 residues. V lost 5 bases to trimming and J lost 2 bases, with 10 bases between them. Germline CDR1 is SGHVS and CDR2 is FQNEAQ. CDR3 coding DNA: TGTGCCAGCAGCAGAGACAGGACCTACGAGCAGTACTTC. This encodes CASSRDRTYEQYF.

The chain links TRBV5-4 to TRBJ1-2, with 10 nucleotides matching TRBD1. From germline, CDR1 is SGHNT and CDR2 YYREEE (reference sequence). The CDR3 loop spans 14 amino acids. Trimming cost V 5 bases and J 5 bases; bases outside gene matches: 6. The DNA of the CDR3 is TGTGCCAGCAGTCCCGGGACAGGGGTATATGGCTACACCTTC. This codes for CASSPGTGVYGYTF. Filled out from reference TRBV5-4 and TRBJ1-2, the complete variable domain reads ETGVTQSPTHLIKTRGQQVTLRCSSQSGHNTVSWYQQALGQGPQFIFQYYREEENGRGNFPPRFSGLQFPNYSSELNVNALELDDSALYLCASSPGTGVYGYTFGSGTRLTVV.

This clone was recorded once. As DNA, the CDR3 is TGTGCCAGCAGTGAAAGGTCGTCCGATTCTAATCAGCCCCAGCATTTT. Its translation: CASSERSSDSNQPQHF. The V call is TRBV6-1, the J call TRBJ1-5; D call uncertain. Trimming removed 2 bases at V and 4 bases at J, with 15 bases between. Germline values: CDR1 MNHNS, CDR2 SASEGT. The CDR3 contains 16 residues.

CDR3 in amino acids: CASSPTRAGTFGYTF. The CDR3 DNA reads TGTGCCAGCAGCCCCACCCGCGCAGGGACTTTTGGCTACACCTTC. V and J are TRBV7-2 and TRBJ1-2; perhaps TRBD1 as D (5 bases). This CDR3 has 15 residues. Trimming left V 5 bases short and J 7 bases short, with 20 bases between. Germline CDR1 is SGHTA and CDR2 is FQGNSA.

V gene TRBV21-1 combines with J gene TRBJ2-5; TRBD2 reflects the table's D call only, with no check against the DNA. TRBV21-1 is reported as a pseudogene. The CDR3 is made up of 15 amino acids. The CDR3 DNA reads TGTGCCAGCAGCAAGGGCGGGGGGGCCGGAGAGACCCAGTACTTC. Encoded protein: CASSKGGGAGETQYF.

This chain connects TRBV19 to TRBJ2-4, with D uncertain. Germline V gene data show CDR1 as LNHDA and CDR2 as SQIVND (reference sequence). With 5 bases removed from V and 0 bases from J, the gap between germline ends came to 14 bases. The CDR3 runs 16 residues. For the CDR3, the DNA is TGTGCCAGTAGTCCCAAGACATCGCTAGCCAAAAACATTCAGTACTTC. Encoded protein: CASSPKTSLAKNIQYF.

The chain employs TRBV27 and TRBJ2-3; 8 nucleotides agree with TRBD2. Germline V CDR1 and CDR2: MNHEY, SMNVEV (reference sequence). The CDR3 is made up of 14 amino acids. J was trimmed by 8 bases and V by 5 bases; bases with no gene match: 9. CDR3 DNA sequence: TGTGCCAGCAGTCCGAGCGGGGGCCCCCGTACGCAGTATTTT. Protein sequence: CASSPSGGPRTQYF.

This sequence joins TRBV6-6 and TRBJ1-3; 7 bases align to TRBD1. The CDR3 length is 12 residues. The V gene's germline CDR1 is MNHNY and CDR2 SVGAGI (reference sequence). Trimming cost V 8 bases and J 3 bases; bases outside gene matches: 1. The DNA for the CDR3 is TGTGCCAGCGGACAGGATGGAAACACCATATATTTT. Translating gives CASGQDGNTIYF.

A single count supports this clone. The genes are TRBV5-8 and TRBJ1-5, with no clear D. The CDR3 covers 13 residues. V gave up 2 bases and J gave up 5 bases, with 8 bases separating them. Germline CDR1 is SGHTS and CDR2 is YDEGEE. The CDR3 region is CASSLGIYQPQHF. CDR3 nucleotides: TGTGCCAGCAGCTTAGGAATTTATCAGCCCCAGCATTTT.

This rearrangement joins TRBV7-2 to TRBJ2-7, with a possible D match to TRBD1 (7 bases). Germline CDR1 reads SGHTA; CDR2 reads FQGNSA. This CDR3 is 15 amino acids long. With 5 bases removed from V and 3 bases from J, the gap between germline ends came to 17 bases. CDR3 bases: TGTGCCAGCAGCAAGGGCGGGACAGCGTTCTACGAGCAGTACTTC. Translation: CASSKGGTAFYEQYF.